This T cell receptor (beta chain) was identified in a study of CD8 T cells in ankylosing spondylitis. This clonotype was counted only a few times. Its target is not known. General study findings and limits: The authors found the disease-linked clones to be CD8+ and relatively rare in peripheral blood. The authors reported significant enrichment of disease-linked clones in matched ankylosing spondylitis synovial fluid. Earlier reports found some motif variants in synovial fluid and blood in reactive arthritis. One TCR beta motif, made up of under ten highly homologous variants, appeared characteristic of ankylosing spondylitis blood.

As the method for making TCR beta libraries, quantitative 5'-RACE with molecular barcodes was used. TCRdb itself ran the 5' RACE reads through MiXCR, one entry per CDR3 protein. The table records approximately 400,000 distinct CDR3 sequences, 25% to 30% of them present only once. This clonotype originated in a male donor with ankylosing spondylitis. The specimen was blood, either unsorted or a sorted T cell fraction (not recorded which).

The CDR3 nucleotides are TGTGCCACCAGTGATTCATACCAGGGGAATGAGCAGTTCTTC. Protein: CATSDSYQGNEQFF. The chain has TRBV24-1 and TRBJ2-1, with a weak D call TRBD1 (6 bases). The germline gives CDR1 KGHDR, CDR2 SFDVKD. Trimming left V 2 bases short and J 7 bases short, with 11 bases between. The CDR3 runs to 14 residues.